A single sample gave rise to the 25 T cell receptor beta chains below, sequenced in a study of OX40 agonist ivuxolimab in advanced cancers. Here immunoSEQ multiplex PCR was the method, and the copy in TCRdb shows in-frame clones only, minus some. Among 72,000 or so clones listed, about nine tenths were seen once. The starting material was CD4+ or CD8+ T cells sorted from blood, obtained in a trial of the OX40 agonist ivuxolimab. These receptors were taken from an adult with an advanced solid tumor such as melanoma, head and neck, liver or kidney cancer.

The V gene is TRBV5-1, the J gene TRBJ2-1; D is unclear. Trimming stripped 0 bases from V and 4 bases from J, with 5 bases between. CDR1 and CDR2 from the germline V gene are SGHRS and YFSETQ. The CDR3 consists of 13 residues. CDR3 in amino acids: CASSLGYYNEQFF. The CDR3 DNA sequence: TGCGCCAGCAGCTTGGGATATTACAATGAGCAGTTCTTC.

V and J are TRBV5-6 and TRBJ2-5; D is undetermined. Germline loops: CDR1 SGHDT, CDR2 YYEEEE. The germline V and J ends were trimmed by 6 bases and 5 bases, with 14 bases remaining between them. This CDR3 is 13 amino acids long. The CDR3 DNA sequence: TGTGCCAGCACCCCGGCCGCAGAGGAGACCCAGTACTTC. Its protein is CASTPAAEETQYF.

This clone was counted once. The V call is TRBV5-1, the J call TRBJ2-1; TRBD2 matches at 9 bases. This CDR3 is built from 16 residues. Germline assignment: CDR1 SGHRS and CDR2 YFSETQ. V lost 0 bases to trimming and J lost 9 bases; unmatched junction nucleotides: 10. CDR3 loop: CASSLAAGSGRGEQFF. DNA for the CDR3: TGCGCCAGCAGCTTGGCCGCGGGTAGCGGGAGAGGTGAGCAGTTCTTC.

V gene TRBV18 combines with J gene TRBJ1-3; D is ambiguous. CDR3 length equals 13 residues. Deletions cut 0 bases from V and 8 bases from J, with 8 bases between. The germline V gene encodes CDR1 KGHSH and CDR2 LQKENI. Written as DNA, the CDR3 is TGTGCCAGCTCACCACCGCCCCGGGACACCATATATTTT. Translating gives CASSPPPRDTIYF.

As DNA, the CDR3 is TGTGCCATCAGTGGGGGACTAGCGGGAGCCTACAATGAGCAGTTCTTC. Residues: CAISGGLAGAYNEQFF. This rearrangement joins TRBV10-3 to TRBJ2-1; 14 bases fit TRBD2. Germline V gene data show CDR1 as ENHRY and CDR2 as SYGVKD. V gave up 4 bases and J gave up 2 bases; unmatched junction bases: 1. The CDR3 runs to 16 residues.

V and J are TRBV6-1 and TRBJ1-2, with no clear D. Germline assignment: CDR1 MNHNS and CDR2 SASEGT. This CDR3 has 15 residues. V lost 6 bases and J 5 bases, leaving 19 bases between the germline ends. CDR3 sequence reads: CASSPGRVTGYGYTF. The CDR3 nucleotides read TGTGCCAGCAGCCCCGGGAGGGTCACCGGTTATGGCTACACCTTC.

This chain uses TRBV6-1 with TRBJ2-1, with TRBD1 matching 7 bases. V shed 6 bases and J 5 bases; nucleotides not matched to a gene: 10. The CDR3 runs 15 residues. Germline V gene sequence: CDR1 MNHNS, CDR2 SASEGT. CDR3 nucleotides: TGTGCCAGCAGGAGGCCGGGACAGTACAACAATGAGCAGTTCTTC. It translates to CASRRPGQYNNEQFF.

This chain joins TRBV10-3 and TRBJ1-1, with a weak D call TRBD1 (5 bases). The V gene lost 5 bases and the J gene lost 2 bases, with 12 bases spanning the gap. The CDR3 totals 14 residues. Germline V CDR1 and CDR2: ENHRY, SYGVKD. The CDR3 DNA sequence: TGTGCCATCAGTCAGGGACGGTCAAACACTGAAGCTTTCTTT. This translates into CAISQGRSNTEAFF.

The chain combines TRBV19 with TRBJ2-1; perhaps TRBD2 as D (7 bases). The CDR3 has 18 amino acids. Looked up from germline, CDR1 is LNHDA and CDR2 is SQIVND (reference sequence). V dropped 3 bases and J dropped 4 bases, with 22 bases sitting between them. The CDR3 loop reads CASSIGLGWLGTYNEQFF. The CDR3 DNA sequence: TGTGCCAGTAGTATTGGACTAGGCTGGCTGGGGACATACAATGAGCAGTTCTTC.

The table lists this clone with a few counts. This chain links TRBV2 with TRBJ2-1; 10 nucleotides align to TRBD2. Trimming cost V 6 bases and J 10 bases; bases outside gene matches: 9. Germline loops: CDR1 SNHLY, CDR2 FYNNEI. This CDR3 region has 14 residues. The CDR3 region is CASSRSGLAVEQFF. CDR3 nucleotide sequence: TGTGCCAGCAGCCGGTCCGGACTAGCGGTAGAGCAGTTCTTC. Filled out from reference TRBV2 and TRBJ2-1, the complete variable domain reads EPEVTQTPSHQVTQMGQEVILRCVPISNHLYFYWYRQILGQKVEFLVSFYNNEISEKSEIFDDQFSVERPDGSNFTLKIRSTKLEDSAMYFCASSRSGLAVEQFFGPGTRLTVL.

The CDR3 protein is CASSPNAGTEGETQYF. CDR3 nucleotides: TGTGCCAGCAGCCCAAATGCCGGGACAGAAGGAGAGACCCAGTACTTC. This rearrangement joins TRBV7-3 to TRBJ2-5; TRBD1 aligns across 7 bases. V lost 5 bases to trimming and J lost 4 bases; unmatched junction nucleotides: 13. This CDR3 is 16 amino acids long. From germline, CDR1 is SGHTA and CDR2 FQGTGA.

This chain links TRBV19 with TRBJ2-1, with TRBD2 matching 8 bases. The CDR3 covers 15 residues. Germline CDR1 reads LNHDA; CDR2 reads SQIVND (reference sequence). J lost 9 bases, V lost 8 bases, and 15 bases had no gene match. In nucleotides, the CDR3 is TGTGCCAGTGACCCCTCCGGGAGGGCCGTCGGTGAGCAGTTCTTC. It translates to CASDPSGRAVGEQFF.

This clone was recorded once. The rearrangement joins TRBV6-1 to TRBJ1-3, with 8 bases matching TRBD1. Trimming removed 4 bases from V and 4 bases from J; junction bases left unmatched: 12. CDR1 MNHNS and CDR2 SASEGT come from the germline V gene. This CDR3 has 17 residues. The CDR3 coding sequence is TGTGCCAGCAGTGGTTACGACAGGGGCATTCCCGGAAACACCATATATTTT. Its translation: CASSGYDRGIPGNTIYF.

J is TRBJ2-5 and V is TRBV29-1; 10 nucleotides agree with TRBD2. The V gene end was trimmed by 1 base and the J gene end by 2 bases; junction bases not matched to a gene: 7. Per germline, CDR1 SQVTM and CDR2 ANQGSEA. CDR3 length equals 16 residues. CDR3 region: CSVEGGLAKIQETQYF. Here the CDR3 DNA reads TGCAGCGTTGAAGGGGGACTAGCGAAGATTCAAGAGACCCAGTACTTC.

This rearrangement joins TRBV4-2 to TRBJ2-1; TRBD2 matches 9 bases. The CDR3 totals 18 residues. Germline CDR1 and CDR2: LGHNA and YNFKEQ. Trimming took 1 base from V and 3 from J; bases not matched to a gene: 10. CDR3 DNA: TGTGCCAGCAGCCAAGGTATCGGTTGGACTAGCGTCTACAATGAGCAGTTCTTC. Translating it yields CASSQGIGWTSVYNEQFF.

V and J are TRBV18 and TRBJ1-1; 7 bases match TRBD1. The CDR3 covers 14 residues. The germline CDR1 and CDR2 sequences are KGHSH and LQKENI. The ends lost 6 bases at V and 0 bases at J; junction bases unmatched: 4. Here the CDR3 DNA reads TGTGCCAGCTCGAAGACAGGGATGAACACTGAAGCTTTCTTT. It specifies CASSKTGMNTEAFF.

The chain combines TRBV27 with TRBJ2-1; a possible D gene is TRBD2 (5 bases). The CDR3 is 17 residues long. With 0 bases removed from V and 5 bases from J, the gap between germline ends came to 17 bases. Looked up from germline, CDR1 is MNHEY and CDR2 is SMNVEV (reference sequence). CDR3 nucleotide sequence: TGTGCCAGCAGTTTATCCCGGACTCGACAACTCAACAATGAGCAGTTCTTC. Amino acids: CASSLSRTRQLNNEQFF.

The chain couples TRBV27 to TRBJ1-4; tentative D call: TRBD1 (6 bases). The CDR3 is 17 amino acids. The V gene's germline CDR1 is MNHEY and CDR2 SMNVEV (reference sequence). The germline V and J ends were trimmed by 6 bases and 6 bases, with 23 bases remaining between them. As DNA, the CDR3 is TGTGCCAGCAGAGGAAACGGAAACAGGGTTAGGGATGAAAAACTGTTTTTT. Its translation: CASRGNGNRVRDEKLFF.

This chain links TRBV5-6 with TRBJ1-4, with 10 bases aligning to TRBD1. The germline CDR1 and CDR2 sequences are SGHDT and YYEEEE. The CDR3 has 14 amino acids. The V gene end was trimmed by 3 bases and the J gene end by 6 bases; junction bases not matched to a gene: 2. CDR3 in amino acids: CASSSGQGDEKLFF. CDR3 in DNA: TGTGCCAGCAGCTCAGGACAGGGGGATGAAAAACTGTTTTTT.

V usage is TRBV7-9 and J usage is TRBJ2-2; D gene uncertain. Germline V gene sequence: CDR1 SEHNR, CDR2 FQNEAQ (reference sequence). The CDR3 length is 14 residues. Trimming pared 4 bases from V and 6 bases from J, leaving 12 bases between. The CDR3 reads CASSSPQAAGELFF. The CDR3 DNA follows: TGTGCCAGCAGCTCACCTCAGGCGGCCGGGGAGCTGTTTTTT.

This clone was observed a few times. This chain uses TRBV7-9 with TRBJ2-3, with D perhaps being TRBD1 or TRBD2 (5 bases each). Trimming removed 5 bases from V and 6 bases from J, with 15 bases in between. Germline V lookup: CDR1 SEHNR, CDR2 FQNEAQ (reference sequence). CDR3 length equals 14 residues. In DNA form, the CDR3 reads TGTGCCAGCAGCCAACGAGTTGAGGGGGATACGCAGTATTTT. Translating it yields CASSQRVEGDTQYF.

This chain joins TRBV6-1 and TRBJ2-3; TRBD1 aligns across 9 bases. The CDR3 sequence is 13 residues long. Germline V gives CDR1 MNHNS, CDR2 SASEGT. V gave up 2 bases and J gave up 14 bases; unmatched junction bases: 8. This CDR3 is CASSERDRVILYF. CDR3 sequence (DNA): TGTGCCAGCAGTGAACGGGACAGGGTTATATTGTATTTT.

This chain joins TRBV27 and TRBJ1-2; no reliable D call. The V gene lost 1 base and the J gene lost 4 bases, with 1 base spanning the gap. This CDR3 has 11 amino acids. The V gene's germline CDR1 is MNHEY and CDR2 SMNVEV (reference sequence). CDR3 in DNA: TGTGCCAGCAGTTTATTCTATGGCTACACCTTC. Residues: CASSLFYGYTF.

The rearrangement joins TRBV7-6 to TRBJ2-3; weak D call: TRBD1 (5 bases). Germline V gives CDR1 SGHVS, CDR2 FNYEAQ. The CDR3 has 13 amino acids. The germline V and J ends were trimmed by 4 bases and 5 bases, with 10 bases remaining between them. CDR3 protein: CASSYSTVDTQYF. The CDR3 DNA is TGTGCCAGCAGCTACTCGACAGTAGATACGCAGTATTTT.

The chain recombines TRBV6-1 with TRBJ1-1; no definite D call. The CDR3 runs 15 residues. V was trimmed by 6 bases and J by 1 base, leaving 15 bases between them. CDR1 is MNHNS and CDR2 is SASEGT in the germline V gene. This CDR3 is CASSPRALENTEAFF. In DNA form, the CDR3 reads TGTGCCAGCAGCCCTCGGGCCCTTGAGAACACTGAAGCTTTCTTT.